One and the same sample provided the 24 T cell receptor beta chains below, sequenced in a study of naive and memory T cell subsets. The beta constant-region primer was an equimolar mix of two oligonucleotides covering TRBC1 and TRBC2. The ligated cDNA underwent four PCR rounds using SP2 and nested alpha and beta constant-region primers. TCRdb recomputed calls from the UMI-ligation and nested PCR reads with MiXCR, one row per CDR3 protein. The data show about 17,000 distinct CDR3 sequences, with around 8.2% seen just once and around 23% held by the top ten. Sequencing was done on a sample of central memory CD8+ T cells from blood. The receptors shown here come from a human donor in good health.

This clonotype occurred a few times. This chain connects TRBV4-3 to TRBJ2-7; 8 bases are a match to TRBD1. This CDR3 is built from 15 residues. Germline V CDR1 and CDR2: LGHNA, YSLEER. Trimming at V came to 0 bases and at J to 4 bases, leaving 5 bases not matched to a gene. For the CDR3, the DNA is TGCGCCAGCAGCCAAGATGAAGGACAGGGTTACGAGCAGTACTTC. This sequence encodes CASSQDEGQGYEQYF.

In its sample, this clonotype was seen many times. In nucleotides, the CDR3 is TGTGCCAGCGAAGACGGGACAGGGTCTAACTATGGCTACACCTTC. Translated: CASEDGTGSNYGYTF. The chain uses TRBV2 and TRBJ1-2; 9 positions agree with TRBD1. The CDR3 consists of 15 residues. Germline V gene sequence: CDR1 SNHLY, CDR2 FYNNEI. V gave up 8 bases and J gave up 0 bases; unmatched junction bases: 7.

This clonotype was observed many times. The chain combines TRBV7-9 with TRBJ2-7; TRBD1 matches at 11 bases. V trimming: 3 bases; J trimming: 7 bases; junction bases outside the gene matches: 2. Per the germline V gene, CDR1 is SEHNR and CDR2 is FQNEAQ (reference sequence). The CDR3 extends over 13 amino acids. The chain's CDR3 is CASSFGTGGEQYF. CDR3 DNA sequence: TGTGCCAGCAGCTTCGGGACAGGGGGGGAGCAGTACTTC.

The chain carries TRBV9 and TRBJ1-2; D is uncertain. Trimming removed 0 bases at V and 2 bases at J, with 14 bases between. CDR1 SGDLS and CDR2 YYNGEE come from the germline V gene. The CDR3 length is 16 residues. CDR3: CASSVVTREANYGYTF. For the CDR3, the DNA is TGTGCCAGCAGCGTAGTTACGAGGGAGGCAAACTATGGCTACACCTTC. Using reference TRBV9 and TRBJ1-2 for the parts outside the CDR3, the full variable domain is DSGVTQTPKHLITATGQRVTLRCSPRSGDLSVYWYQQSLDQGLQFLIQYYNGEERAKGNILERFSAQQFPDLHSELNLSSLELGDSALYFCASSVVTREANYGYTFGSGTRLTVV.

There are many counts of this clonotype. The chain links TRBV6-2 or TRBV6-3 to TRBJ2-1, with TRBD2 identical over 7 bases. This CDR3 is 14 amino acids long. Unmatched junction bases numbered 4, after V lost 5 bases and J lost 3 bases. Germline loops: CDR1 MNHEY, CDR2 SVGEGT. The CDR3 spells CASSGSGDYNEQFF. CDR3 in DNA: TGTGCCAGCAGTGGGAGCGGGGACTACAATGAGCAGTTCTTC.

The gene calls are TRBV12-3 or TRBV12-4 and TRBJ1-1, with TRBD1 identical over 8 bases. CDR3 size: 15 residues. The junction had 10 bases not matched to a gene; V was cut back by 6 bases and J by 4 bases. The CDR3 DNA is TGTGCCAGCAGCCTTAGGACAGGGTTCTTCACTGAAGCTTTCTTT. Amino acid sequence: CASSLRTGFFTEAFF.

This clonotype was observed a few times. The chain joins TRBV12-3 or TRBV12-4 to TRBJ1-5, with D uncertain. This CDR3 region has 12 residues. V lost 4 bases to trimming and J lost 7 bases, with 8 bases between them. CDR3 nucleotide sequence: TGTGCCAGCAGTTCGTGGGTACAGCCCCAGCATTTT. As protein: CASSSWVQPQHF.

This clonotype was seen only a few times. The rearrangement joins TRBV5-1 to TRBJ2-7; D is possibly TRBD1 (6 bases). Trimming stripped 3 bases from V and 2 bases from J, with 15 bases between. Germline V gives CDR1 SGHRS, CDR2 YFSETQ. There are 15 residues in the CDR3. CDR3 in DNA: TGCGCCAGCAGCTCGAGACACAGGGACGCCTACGAGCAGTACTTC. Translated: CASSSRHRDAYEQYF.

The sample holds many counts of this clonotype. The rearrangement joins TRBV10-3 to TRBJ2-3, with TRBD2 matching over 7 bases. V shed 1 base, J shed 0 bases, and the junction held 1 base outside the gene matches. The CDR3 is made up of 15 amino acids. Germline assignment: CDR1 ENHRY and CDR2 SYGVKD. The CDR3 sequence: CAISEFGGSTDTQYF. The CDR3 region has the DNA TGTGCCATCAGTGAGTTCGGGGGGAGCACAGATACGCAGTATTTT.

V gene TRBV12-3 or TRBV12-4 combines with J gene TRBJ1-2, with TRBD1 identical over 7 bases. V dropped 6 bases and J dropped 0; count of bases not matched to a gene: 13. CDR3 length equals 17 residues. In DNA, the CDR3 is TGTGCCAGCAGCCTCGGGACAGATCTTACAGCTAACTATGGCTACACCTTC. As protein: CASSLGTDLTANYGYTF.

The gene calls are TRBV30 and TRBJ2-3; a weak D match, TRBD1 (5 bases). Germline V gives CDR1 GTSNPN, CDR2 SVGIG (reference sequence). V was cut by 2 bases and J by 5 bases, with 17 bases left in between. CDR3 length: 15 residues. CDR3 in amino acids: CAWSWETGLGDTQYF. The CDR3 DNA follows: TGTGCCTGGAGTTGGGAAACAGGTCTTGGAGATACGCAGTATTTT.

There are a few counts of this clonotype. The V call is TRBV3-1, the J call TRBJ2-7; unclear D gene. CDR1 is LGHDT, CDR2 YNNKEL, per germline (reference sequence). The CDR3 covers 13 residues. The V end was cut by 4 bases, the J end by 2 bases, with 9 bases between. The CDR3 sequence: CASSPTIPYEQYF. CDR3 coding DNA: TGTGCCAGCAGCCCGACCATCCCCTACGAGCAGTACTTC.

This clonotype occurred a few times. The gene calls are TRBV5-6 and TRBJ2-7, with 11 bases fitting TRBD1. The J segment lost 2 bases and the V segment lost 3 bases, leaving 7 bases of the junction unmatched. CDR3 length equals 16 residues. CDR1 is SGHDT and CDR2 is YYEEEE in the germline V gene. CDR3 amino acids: CASSWTGGYAPYEQYF. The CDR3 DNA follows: TGTGCCAGCAGCTGGACAGGGGGCTATGCCCCCTACGAGCAGTACTTC.

The CDR3 region has the DNA TGTGCCAGCAGTTACACATACGACGGACGCCGGGAAAACATTCAGTACTTC. Its translation: CASSYTYDGRRENIQYF. The rearrangement links TRBV6-5 to TRBJ2-4; no definite D call. CDR3 size: 17 residues. CDR1 and CDR2 (germline): MNHEY, SVGAGI. The ends were cut back, 2 bases at V and 5 bases at J, with 19 bases in the middle.

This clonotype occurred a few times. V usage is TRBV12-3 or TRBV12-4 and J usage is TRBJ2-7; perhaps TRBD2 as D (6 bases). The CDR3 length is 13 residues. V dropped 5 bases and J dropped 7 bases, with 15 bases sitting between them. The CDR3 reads CASSEGPAGEQYF. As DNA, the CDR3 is TGTGCCAGCAGTGAAGGACCGGCGGGAGAGCAGTACTTC.

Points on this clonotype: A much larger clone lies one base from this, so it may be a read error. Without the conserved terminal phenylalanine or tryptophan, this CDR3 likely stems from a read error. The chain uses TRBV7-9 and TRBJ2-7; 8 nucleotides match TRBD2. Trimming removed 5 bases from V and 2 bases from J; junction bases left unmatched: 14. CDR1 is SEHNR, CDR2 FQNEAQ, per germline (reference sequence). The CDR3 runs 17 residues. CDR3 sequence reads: CASSTSIVSGRTYEQYL. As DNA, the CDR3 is TGTGCCAGCAGCACCTCTATTGTGAGCGGGAGAACCTACGAGCAGTACCTC.

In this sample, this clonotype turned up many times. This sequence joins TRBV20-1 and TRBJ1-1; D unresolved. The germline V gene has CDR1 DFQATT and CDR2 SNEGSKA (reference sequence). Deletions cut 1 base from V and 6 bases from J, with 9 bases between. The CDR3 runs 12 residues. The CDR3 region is CSARVADAEAFF. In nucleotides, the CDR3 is TGCAGTGCTAGAGTTGCTGATGCTGAAGCTTTCTTT.

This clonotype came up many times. CDR3 protein: CATSRSAGTSGGGHTDTQYF. DNA for the CDR3: TGTGCCACCAGCAGATCTGCCGGGACTAGCGGCGGGGGGCACACAGATACGCAGTATTTT. The V and J genes are TRBV15 and TRBJ2-3; 11 bases line up with TRBD2. V dropped 2 bases and J dropped 2; count of bases not matched to a gene: 15. Germline CDR1 LNHNV, CDR2 YYDKDF (reference sequence). The length of the CDR3 is 20 residues.

The CDR3 here is CASSESLDQPQHF. The CDR3 DNA follows: TGTGCCAGCAGTGAATCGTTGGATCAGCCCCAGCATTTT. This sequence joins TRBV25-1 and TRBJ1-5; D not certain. CDR1 is MGHDK and CDR2 is SYGVNS in the germline V gene. This CDR3 spans 13 amino acids. The V and J ends lost 1 base and 5 bases respectively, with 6 bases between them.

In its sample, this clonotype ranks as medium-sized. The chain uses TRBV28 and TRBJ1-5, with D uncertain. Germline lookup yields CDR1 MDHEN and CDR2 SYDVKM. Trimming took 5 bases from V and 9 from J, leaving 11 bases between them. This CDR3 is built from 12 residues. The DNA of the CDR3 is TGTGCCAGCAGTCTACTTCGTGGGCCCCAGCATTTT. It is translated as CASSLLRGPQHF.

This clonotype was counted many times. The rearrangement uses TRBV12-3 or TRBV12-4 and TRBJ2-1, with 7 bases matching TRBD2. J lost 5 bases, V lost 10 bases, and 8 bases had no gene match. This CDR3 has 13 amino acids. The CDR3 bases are TGTGCCACCGCTAGCGGACCTCACAATGAGCAGTTCTTC. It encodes CATASGPHNEQFF.

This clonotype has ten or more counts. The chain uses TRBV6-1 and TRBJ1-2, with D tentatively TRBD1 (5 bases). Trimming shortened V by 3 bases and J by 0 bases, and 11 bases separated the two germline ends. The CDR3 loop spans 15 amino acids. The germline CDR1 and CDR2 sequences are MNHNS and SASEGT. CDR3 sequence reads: CASSDEAGPNYGYTF. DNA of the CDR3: TGTGCCAGCAGTGATGAGGCAGGGCCTAACTATGGCTACACCTTC.

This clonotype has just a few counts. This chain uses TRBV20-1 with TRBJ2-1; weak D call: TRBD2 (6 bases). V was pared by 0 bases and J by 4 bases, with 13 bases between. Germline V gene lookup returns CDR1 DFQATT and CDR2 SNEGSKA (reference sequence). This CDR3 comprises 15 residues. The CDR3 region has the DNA TGCAGTGCTAGAGATCTCGGGAGTGGTTACAATGAGCAGTTCTTC. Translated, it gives CSARDLGSGYNEQFF.

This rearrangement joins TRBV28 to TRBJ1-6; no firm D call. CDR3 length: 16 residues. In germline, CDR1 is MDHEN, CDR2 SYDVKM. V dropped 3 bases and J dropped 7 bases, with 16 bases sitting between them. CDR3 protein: CASSFSAPARNSPLHF. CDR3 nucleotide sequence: TGTGCCAGCAGTTTTAGCGCGCCGGCTCGGAATTCACCCCTCCACTTT.